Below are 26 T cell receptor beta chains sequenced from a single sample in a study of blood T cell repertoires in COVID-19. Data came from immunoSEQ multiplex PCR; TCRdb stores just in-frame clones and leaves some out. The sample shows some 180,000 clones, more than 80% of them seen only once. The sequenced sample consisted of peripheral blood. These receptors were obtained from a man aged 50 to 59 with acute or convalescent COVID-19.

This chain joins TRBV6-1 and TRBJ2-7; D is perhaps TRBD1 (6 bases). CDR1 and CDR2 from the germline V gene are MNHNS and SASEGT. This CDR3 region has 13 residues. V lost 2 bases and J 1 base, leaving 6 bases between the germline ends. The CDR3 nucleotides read TGTGCCAGCAGTGAACAGGGGTCCTACGAGCAGTACTTC. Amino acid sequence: CASSEQGSYEQYF.

The CDR3 coding sequence is TGTGCCAGCAGTTTAGTAACTAGCGGGAGGGGGTTCTTC. It is translated as CASSLVTSGRGFF. The J gene is TRBJ2-1, the V gene TRBV12-3 or TRBV12-4; 13 bases are a match to TRBD2. Trimming cost V 1 base and J 15 bases; bases outside gene matches: 3. This CDR3 contains 13 residues.

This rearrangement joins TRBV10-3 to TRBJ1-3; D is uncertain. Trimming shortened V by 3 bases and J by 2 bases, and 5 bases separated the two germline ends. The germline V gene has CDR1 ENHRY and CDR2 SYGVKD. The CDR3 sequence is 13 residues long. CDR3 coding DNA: TGTGCCATCAGTGACCGCGCTGGAAACACCATATATTTT. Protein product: CAISDRAGNTIYF.

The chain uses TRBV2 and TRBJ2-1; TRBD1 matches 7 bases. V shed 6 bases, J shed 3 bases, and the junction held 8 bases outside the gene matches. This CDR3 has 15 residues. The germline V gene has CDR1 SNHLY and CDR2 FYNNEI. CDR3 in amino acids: CASRRDRDNYNEQFF. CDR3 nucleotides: TGTGCCAGCAGGCGCGACAGGGACAACTACAATGAGCAGTTCTTC.

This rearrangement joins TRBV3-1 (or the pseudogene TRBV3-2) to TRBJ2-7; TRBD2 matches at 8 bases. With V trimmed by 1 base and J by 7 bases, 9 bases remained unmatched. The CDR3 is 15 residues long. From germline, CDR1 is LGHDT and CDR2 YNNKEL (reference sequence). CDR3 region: CASSQVGAGGGEQYF. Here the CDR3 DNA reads TGTGCCAGCAGCCAAGTAGGGGCGGGAGGAGGGGAGCAGTACTTC.

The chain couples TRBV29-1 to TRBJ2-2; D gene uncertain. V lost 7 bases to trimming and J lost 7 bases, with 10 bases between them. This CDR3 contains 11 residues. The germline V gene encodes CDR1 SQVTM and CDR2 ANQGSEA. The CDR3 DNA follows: TGCAGCGCTGGGCATGGCGGGGAGCTGTTTTTT. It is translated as CSAGHGGELFF.

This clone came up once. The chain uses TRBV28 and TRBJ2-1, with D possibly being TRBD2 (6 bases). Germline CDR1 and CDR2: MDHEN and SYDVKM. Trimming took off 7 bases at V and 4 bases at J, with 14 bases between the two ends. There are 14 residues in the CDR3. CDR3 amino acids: CASTRLRGYNEQFF. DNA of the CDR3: TGTGCCAGCACGAGGTTGCGGGGATACAATGAGCAGTTCTTC. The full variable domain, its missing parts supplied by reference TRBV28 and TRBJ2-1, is DVKVTQSSRYLVKRTGEKVFLECVQDMDHENMFWYRQDPGLGLRLIYFSYDVKMKEKGDIPEGYSVSREKKERFSLILESASTNQTSMYLCASTRLRGYNEQFFGPGTRLTVL.

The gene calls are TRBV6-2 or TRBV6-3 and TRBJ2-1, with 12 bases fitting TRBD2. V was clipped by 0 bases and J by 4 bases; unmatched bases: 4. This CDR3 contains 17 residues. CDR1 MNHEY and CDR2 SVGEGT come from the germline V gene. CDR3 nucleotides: TGTGCCAGCAGTTACTCGAAACTAGCGGGGGGATACAATGAGCAGTTCTTC. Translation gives CASSYSKLAGGYNEQFF.

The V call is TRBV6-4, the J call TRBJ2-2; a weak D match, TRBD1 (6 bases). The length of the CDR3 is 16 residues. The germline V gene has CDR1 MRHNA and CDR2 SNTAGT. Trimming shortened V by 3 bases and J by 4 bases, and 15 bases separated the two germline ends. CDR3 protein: CASSERLDSPTGELFF. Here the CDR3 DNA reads TGTGCCAGCAGTGAAAGGTTGGACAGTCCCACCGGGGAGCTGTTTTTT.

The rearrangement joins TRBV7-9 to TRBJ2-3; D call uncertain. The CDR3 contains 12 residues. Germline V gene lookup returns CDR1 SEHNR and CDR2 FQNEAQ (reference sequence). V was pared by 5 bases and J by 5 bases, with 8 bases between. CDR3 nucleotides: TGTGCCAGCAGCCTTTCTAAAGATACGCAGTATTTT. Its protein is CASSLSKDTQYF. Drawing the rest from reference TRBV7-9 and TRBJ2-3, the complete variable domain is DTGVSQNPRHKITKRGQNVTFRCDPISEHNRLYWYRQTLGQGPEFLTYFQNEAQLEKSRLLSDRFSAERPKGSFSTLEIQRTEQGDSAMYLCASSLSKDTQYFGPGTRLTVL.

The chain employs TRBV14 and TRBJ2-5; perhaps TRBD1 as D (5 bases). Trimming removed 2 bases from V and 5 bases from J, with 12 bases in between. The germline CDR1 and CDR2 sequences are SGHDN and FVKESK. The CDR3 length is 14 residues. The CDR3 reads CASSQSWGRETQYF. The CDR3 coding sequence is TGTGCCAGCAGCCAATCATGGGGCCGGGAGACCCAGTACTTC.

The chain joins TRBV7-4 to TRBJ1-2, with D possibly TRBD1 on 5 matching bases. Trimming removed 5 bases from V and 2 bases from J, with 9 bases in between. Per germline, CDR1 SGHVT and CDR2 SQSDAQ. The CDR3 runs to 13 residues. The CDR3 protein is CASSRQSNYGYTF. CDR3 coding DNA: TGTGCCAGCAGCCGACAGTCAAACTATGGCTACACCTTC.

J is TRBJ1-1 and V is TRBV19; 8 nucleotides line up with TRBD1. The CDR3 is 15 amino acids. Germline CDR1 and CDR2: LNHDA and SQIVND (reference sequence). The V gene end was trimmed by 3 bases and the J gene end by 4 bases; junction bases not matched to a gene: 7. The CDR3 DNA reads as TGTGCCAGTAGTATCCGGTGGACAGGGTTCACTGAAGCTTTCTTT. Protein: CASSIRWTGFTEAFF.

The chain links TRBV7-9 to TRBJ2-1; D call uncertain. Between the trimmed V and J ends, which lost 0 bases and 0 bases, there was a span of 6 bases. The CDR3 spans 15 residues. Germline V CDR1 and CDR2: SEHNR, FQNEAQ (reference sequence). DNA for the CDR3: TGTGCCAGCAGCTTAGCGGGCCGCTCCTACAATGAGCAGTTCTTC. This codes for CASSLAGRSYNEQFF.

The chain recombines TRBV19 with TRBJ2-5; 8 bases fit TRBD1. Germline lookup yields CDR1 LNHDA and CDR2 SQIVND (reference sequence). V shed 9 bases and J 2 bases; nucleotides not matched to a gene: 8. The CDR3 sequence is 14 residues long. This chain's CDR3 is CASGTGRLQETQYF. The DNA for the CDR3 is TGTGCCAGCGGGACAGGACGACTTCAAGAGACCCAGTACTTC.

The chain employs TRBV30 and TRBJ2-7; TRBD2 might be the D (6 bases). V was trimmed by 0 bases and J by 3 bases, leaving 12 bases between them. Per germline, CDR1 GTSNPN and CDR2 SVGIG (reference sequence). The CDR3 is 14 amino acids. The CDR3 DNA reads TGTGCCTGGAGTGTCGGGGGTGCCATCTACGAGCAGTACGTC. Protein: CAWSVGGAIYEQYV.

The CDR3 here is CSASREKLFF. DNA of the CDR3: TGCAGTGCTAGTCGTGAAAAACTGTTTTTT. The V gene is TRBV20-1, the J gene TRBJ1-4; unclear D gene. V was shortened by 3 bases and J by 7 bases, with 3 bases between the two germline ends. The CDR3 totals 10 residues. Germline-derived CDR1 and CDR2 are DFQATT and SNEGSKA (reference sequence).

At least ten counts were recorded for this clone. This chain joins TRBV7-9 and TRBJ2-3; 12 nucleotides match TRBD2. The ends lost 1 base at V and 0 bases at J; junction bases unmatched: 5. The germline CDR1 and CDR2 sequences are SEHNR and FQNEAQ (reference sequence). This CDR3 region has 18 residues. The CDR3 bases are TGTGCCAGCAGCTTAGGACTAGCGGGGGTTTCTAGCACAGATACGCAGTATTTT. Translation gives CASSLGLAGVSSTDTQYF.

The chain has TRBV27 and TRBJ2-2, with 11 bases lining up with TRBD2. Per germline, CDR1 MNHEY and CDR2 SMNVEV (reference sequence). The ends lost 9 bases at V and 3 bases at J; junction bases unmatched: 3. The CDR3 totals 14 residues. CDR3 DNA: TGTGCCAGTACTAGCGGGGGATACACCGGGGAGCTGTTTTTT. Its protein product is CASTSGGYTGELFF.

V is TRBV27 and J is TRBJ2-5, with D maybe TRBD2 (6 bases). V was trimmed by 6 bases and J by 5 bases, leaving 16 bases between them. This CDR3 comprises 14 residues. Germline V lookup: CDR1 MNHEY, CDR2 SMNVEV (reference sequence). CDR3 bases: TGTGCCAGCAGATCAAGATCAGGAGGGGAGACCCAGTACTTC. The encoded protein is CASRSRSGGETQYF.

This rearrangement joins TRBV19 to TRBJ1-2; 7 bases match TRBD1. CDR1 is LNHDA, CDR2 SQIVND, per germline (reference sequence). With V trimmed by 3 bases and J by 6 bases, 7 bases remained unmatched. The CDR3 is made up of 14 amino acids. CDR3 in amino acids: CASSITGTVHGYTF. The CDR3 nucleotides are TGTGCCAGTAGTATTACCGGGACAGTCCATGGCTACACCTTC.

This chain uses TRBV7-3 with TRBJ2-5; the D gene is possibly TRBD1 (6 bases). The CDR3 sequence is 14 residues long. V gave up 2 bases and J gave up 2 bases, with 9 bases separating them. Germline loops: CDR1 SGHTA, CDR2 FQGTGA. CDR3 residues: CASSLGGPQETQYF. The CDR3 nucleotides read TGTGCCAGCAGCTTAGGGGGCCCTCAAGAGACCCAGTACTTC.

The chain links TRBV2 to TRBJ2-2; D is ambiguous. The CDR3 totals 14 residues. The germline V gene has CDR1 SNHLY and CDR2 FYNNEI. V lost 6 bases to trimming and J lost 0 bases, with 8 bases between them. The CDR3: CASRPTSNTGELFF. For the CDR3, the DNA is TGTGCCAGCAGGCCCACATCGAACACCGGGGAGCTGTTTTTT. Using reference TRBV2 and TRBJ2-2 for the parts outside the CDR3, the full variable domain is EPEVTQTPSHQVTQMGQEVILRCVPISNHLYFYWYRQILGQKVEFLVSFYNNEISEKSEIFDDQFSVERPDGSNFTLKIRSTKLEDSAMYFCASRPTSNTGELFFGEGSRLTVL.

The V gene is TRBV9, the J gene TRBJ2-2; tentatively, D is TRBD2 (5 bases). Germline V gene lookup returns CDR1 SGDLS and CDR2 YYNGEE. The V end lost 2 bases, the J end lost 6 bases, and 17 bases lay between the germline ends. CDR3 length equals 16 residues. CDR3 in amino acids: CASSVEGGPGAGELFF. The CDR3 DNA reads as TGTGCCAGCAGCGTCGAAGGAGGTCCCGGGGCCGGGGAGCTGTTTTTT.

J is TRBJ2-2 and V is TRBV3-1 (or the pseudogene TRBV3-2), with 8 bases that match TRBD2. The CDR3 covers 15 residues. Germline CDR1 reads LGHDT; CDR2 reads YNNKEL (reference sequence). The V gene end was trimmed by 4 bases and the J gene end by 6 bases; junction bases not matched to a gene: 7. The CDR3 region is CASSPNSGDSGELFF. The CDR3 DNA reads TGTGCCAGCAGCCCAAATAGCGGGGATTCCGGGGAGCTGTTTTTT.

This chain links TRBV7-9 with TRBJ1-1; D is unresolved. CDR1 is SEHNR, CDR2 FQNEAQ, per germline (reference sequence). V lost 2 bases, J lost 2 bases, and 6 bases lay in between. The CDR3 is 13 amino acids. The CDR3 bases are TGTGCCAGCAGCTTATCCGGTAACACTGAAGCTTTCTTT. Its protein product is CASSLSGNTEAFF.